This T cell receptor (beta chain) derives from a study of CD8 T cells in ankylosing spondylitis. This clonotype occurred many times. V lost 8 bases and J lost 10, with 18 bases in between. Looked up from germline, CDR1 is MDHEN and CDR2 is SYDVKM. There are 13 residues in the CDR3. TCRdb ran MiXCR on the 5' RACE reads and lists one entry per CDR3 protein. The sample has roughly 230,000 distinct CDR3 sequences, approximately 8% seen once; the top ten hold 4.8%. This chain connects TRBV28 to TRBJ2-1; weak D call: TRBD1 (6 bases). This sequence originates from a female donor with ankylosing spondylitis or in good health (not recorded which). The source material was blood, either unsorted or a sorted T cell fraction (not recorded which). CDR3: CASWGTPGLEQFF. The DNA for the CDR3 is TGTGCCAGCTGGGGGACACCCGGGTTGGAGCAGTTCTTC.